This T cell receptor (beta chain) is drawn from a study of blood T cell repertoires in COVID-19. Study overall: Samples of COVID-19 (acute and convalescent) were obtained from the United States, Italy and Spain. Nucleic acid was either cDNA or gDNA, and it came from T cells, B-cell-depleted T cells, or PBMCs.

Sequencing was performed with immunoSEQ multiplex PCR; in TCRdb, only in-frame clones are kept and a portion is missing. The sample lists tens of thousands of clones; around 87% were seen once. The germline V gene encodes CDR1 KGHSH and CDR2 LQKENI. This CDR3 comprises 13 residues. V lost 2 bases and J 7 bases, leaving 11 bases between the germline ends. This clone occurred once. Material for sequencing was peripheral blood. The TCR was taken from a man aged 40-50 years with COVID-19, enrolled during active disease. This chain joins TRBV18 and TRBJ1-2; weak D call: TRBD1 (5 bases). CDR3 coding DNA: TGTGCCAGCTCACCAACCCAGGGCGGTGGCTACACCTTC. It is translated as CASSPTQGGGYTF.